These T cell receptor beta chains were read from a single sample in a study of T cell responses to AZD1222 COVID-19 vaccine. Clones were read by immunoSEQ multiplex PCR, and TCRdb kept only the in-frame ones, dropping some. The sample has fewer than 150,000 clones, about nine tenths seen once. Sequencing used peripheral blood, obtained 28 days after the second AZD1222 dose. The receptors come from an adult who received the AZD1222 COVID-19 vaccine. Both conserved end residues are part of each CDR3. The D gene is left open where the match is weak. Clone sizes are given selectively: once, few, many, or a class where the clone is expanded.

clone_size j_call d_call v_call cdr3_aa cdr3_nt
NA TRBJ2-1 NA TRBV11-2 CASSLSEYNEQFF TGTGCCAGCAGCTTAAGCGAATACAATGAGCAGTTCTTC
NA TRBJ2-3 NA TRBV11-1 CASSTGRRDTQYF TGTGCCAGCAGCACCGGCCGGCGGGATACGCAGTATTTT
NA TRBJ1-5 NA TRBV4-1 CASSQGDGSNQPQHF TGCGCCAGCAGCCAAGGGGACGGTAGCAATCAGCCCCAGCATTTT
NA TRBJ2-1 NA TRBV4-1 CASSPRSSYNEQFF TGCGCCAGCAGCCCCAGGAGCTCCTACAATGAGCAGTTCTTC
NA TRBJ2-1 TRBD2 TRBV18 CASSPPGSGNYNEQFF TGTGCCAGCTCACCACCCGGTAGCGGGAATTACAATGAGCAGTTCTTC
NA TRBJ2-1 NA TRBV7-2 CASSLALAPSYNEQFF TGTGCCAGCAGCTTAGCGCTAGCACCCTCCTACAATGAGCAGTTCTTC
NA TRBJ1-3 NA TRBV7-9 CASSLEGRSSGNTIYF TGTGCCAGCAGCTTAGAAGGCCGGAGCTCTGGAAACACCATATATTTT
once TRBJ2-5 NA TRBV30 CAWMGQETQYF TGTGCCTGGATGGGCCAAGAGACCCAGTACTTC
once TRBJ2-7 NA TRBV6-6 CASSSARYEQYF TGTGCCAGCAGTTCTGCCCGGTACGAGCAGTACTTC
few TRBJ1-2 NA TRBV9 CASSVDVGGLNGYTF TGTGCCAGCAGCGTAGATGTGGGCGGCCTTAATGGCTACACCTTC
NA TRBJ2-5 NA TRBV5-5 CASSLAMGGFEGETQYF TGTGCCAGCAGCTTGGCCATGGGCGGCTTTGAAGGGGAGACCCAGTACTTC
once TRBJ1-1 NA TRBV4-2 CASSQEIGQSNTEAFF TGTGCCAGCAGCCAAGAAATTGGACAGTCAAACACTGAAGCTTTCTTT
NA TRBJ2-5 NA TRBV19 CASITNGAAAQETQYF TGTGCCAGTATTACTAACGGGGCAGCCGCCCAAGAGACCCAGTACTTC
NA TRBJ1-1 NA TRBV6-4 CARGGRVGTEAFF TGTGCCAGGGGGGGGAGGGTTGGCACTGAAGCTTTCTTT
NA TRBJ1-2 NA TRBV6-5 CASRGIGAYGYTF TGTGCCAGCAGGGGGATTGGGGCCTATGGCTACACCTTC
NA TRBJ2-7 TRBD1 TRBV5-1 CASSRRATGSYEQYF TGCGCCAGCAGCCGTCGAGCGACAGGGTCCTACGAGCAGTACTTC
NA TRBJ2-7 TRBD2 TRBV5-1 CASSLAPSGSSYEQYF TGCGCCAGCAGCTTGGCCCCTAGCGGGAGCTCCTACGAGCAGTACTTC
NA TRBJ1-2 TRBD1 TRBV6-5 CASSSKGGVYGYTF TGTGCCAGCAGCAGCAAAGGGGGCGTCTATGGCTACACCTTC
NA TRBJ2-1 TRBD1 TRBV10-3 CAISDWTGPQFF TGTGCCATCAGTGACTGGACAGGGCCGCAGTTCTTC
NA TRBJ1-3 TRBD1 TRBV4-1 CASSRGRGQGGGNTIYF TGCGCCAGCAGCCGGGGCCGGGGACAGGGGGGTGGAAACACCATATATTTT
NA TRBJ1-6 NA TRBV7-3 CASSLSGLYSPLHF TGTGCCAGCAGCTTAAGCGGACTATATTCACCCCTCCACTTT
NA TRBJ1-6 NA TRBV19 CASSPTRRGTGPLGLFHF TGTGCCAGTAGTCCTACTCGTCGGGGGACGGGACCCCTTGGGCTTTTCCACTTT
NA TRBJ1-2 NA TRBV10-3 CAISEAPGSYGYTF TGTGCCATCAGTGAGGCCCCGGGTAGCTATGGCTACACCTTC
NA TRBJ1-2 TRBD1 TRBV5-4 CASSLTGGGYPGAF TGTGCCAGCAGCTTGACAGGGGGCGGCTACCCGGGGGCCTTC
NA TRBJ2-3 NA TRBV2 CASIRRAGTDTQYF TGTGCCAGCATTCGGAGGGCCGGGACAGATACGCAGTATTTT
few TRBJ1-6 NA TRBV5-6 CASSFGSARENSPLHF TGTGCCAGCAGCTTCGGGAGTGCCCGCGAGAATTCACCCCTCCACTTT
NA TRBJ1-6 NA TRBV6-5 CASVEGLNSPLHF TGTGCCAGCGTAGAAGGTTTGAATTCACCCCTCCACTTT
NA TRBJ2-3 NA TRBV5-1 CASSQGQSTDTQYF TGCGCCAGCAGTCAGGGGCAGAGCACAGATACGCAGTATTTT
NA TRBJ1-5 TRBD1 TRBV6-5 CASSSRTGGNQPQHF TGTGCCAGCAGTTCAAGGACAGGGGGCAATCAGCCCCAGCATTTT
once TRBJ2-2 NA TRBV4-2 CASSQEPAGANTGELFF TGTGCCAGCAGCCAAGAACCGGCAGGGGCGAACACCGGGGAGCTGTTTTTT
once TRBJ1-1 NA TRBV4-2 CASSQDLVGGTEAFF TGTGCCAGCAGCCAAGATCTTGTAGGGGGCACTGAAGCTTTCTTT
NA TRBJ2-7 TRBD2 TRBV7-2 CASSPTSGAKFYEQYF TGTGCCAGCAGCCCCACTAGCGGGGCTAAATTTTACGAGCAGTACTTC
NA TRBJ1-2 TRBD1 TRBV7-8 CASSADRNYGYTF TGTGCCAGCAGCGCGGACAGGAACTATGGCTACACCTTC
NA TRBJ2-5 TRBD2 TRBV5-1 CASSLARLAGVRGETQYF TGCGCCAGCAGCTTGGCCCGACTAGCGGGAGTTCGGGGTGAGACCCAGTACTTC
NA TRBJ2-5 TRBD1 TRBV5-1 CASSLGQGETQYF TGCGCCAGCAGCCTAGGACAGGGAGAGACCCAGTACTTC